Following are 5 T cell receptor beta chains from one sample sequenced in a study of radiotherapy plus CTLA-4 blockade in lung cancer. Data came from immunoSEQ multiplex PCR; TCRdb stores just in-frame clones and leaves some out. The sample includes approximately 95,000 clones, 75% to 90% seen only once; the top ten take 3.4%. The sequenced sample was peripheral blood, obtained from a patient treated with radiotherapy plus ipilimumab. These receptors were taken from a human donor with non-small cell lung cancer who had a partial response to radiotherapy plus ipilimumab.

This clone occurred a few times. The chain links TRBV6-5 to TRBJ2-7; TRBD1 matches at 9 bases. The CDR3 contains 14 residues. The germline V gene encodes CDR1 MNHEY and CDR2 SVGAGI. The V and J ends lost 5 bases and 5 bases, in that order; junction bases with no gene match: 7. CDR3 sequence reads: CASSRGQGTHEQYF. In DNA, the CDR3 is TGTGCCAGCAGTCGGGGACAGGGAACCCACGAGCAGTACTTC.

The rearrangement joins TRBV7-2 to TRBJ2-2; 9 bases agree with TRBD1. The CDR3 extends over 16 amino acids. Per the germline V gene, CDR1 is SGHTA and CDR2 is FQGNSA. V gave up 2 bases and J gave up 7 bases; unmatched junction bases: 8. CDR3 sequence: CASSLRAGQGHGELFF. CDR3 nucleotides: TGTGCCAGCAGCTTAAGGGCGGGACAGGGTCACGGGGAGCTGTTTTTT.

The chain is built from TRBV18 and TRBJ2-1, with TRBD1 matching 8 bases. The CDR3 totals 15 residues. Trimming at V came to 3 bases and at J to 4 bases, leaving 5 bases not matched to a gene. The germline V gene has CDR1 KGHSH and CDR2 LQKENI. The CDR3 loop is CASSPPGGAYNEQFF. The CDR3 DNA reads TGTGCCAGCTCACCCCCAGGGGGCGCGTACAATGAGCAGTTCTTC.

This chain connects TRBV18 to TRBJ1-3; the D gene is possibly TRBD1 (5 bases). Trimming took 2 bases from V and 0 from J, leaving 11 bases between them. Germline CDR1 and CDR2: KGHSH and LQKENI. The length of the CDR3 is 16 residues. DNA for the CDR3: TGTGCCAGCTCACCAGCAGGGTCGAGCTCTGGAAACACCATATATTTT. Translating it yields CASSPAGSSSGNTIYF.

The CDR3 coding sequence is TGTGCCAGCAGCTTAGCACAGGGGACTGAAGCTTTCTTT. Translation gives CASSLAQGTEAFF. The V gene is TRBV11-3, the J gene TRBJ1-1; 7 bases agree with TRBD1. The germline V gene has CDR1 SGHNT and CDR2 YENEEA. With V trimmed by 1 base and J by 5 bases, 1 base remained unmatched. The CDR3 runs to 13 residues.